Listed below are T cell receptor beta chains from one sample, sequenced in a study of cytomegalovirus exposure and HLA in healthy donors. The protocol was immunoSEQ multiplex PCR, while the TCRdb copy is restricted to in-frame clones and leaves out a portion. The profile shows under 100,000 clones, approximately 80% of them singletons. The sample was PBMCs. The receptor source for this set is a woman in her 70s in good health and CMV-seropositive. The CDR3 runs from the conserved cysteine through the conserved F or W. A D gene is named only where the DNA matches it firmly. The size of a clone is reported for some rows only, either as once, few or many, or as a class for expanded clones.

>TRBD2|TRBJ2-5|.|15|TRBV11-1
CASSSKREGYETQYF
TGTGCCAGCAGCTCCAAGCGGGAGGGTTATGAGACCCAGTACTTC
>TRBD2|TRBJ2-5|.|18|TRBV9
CASSVGLAGGHYQETQYF
TGTGCCAGCAGCGTAGGACTAGCGGGAGGCCACTACCAAGAGACCCAGTACTTC
>.|TRBJ1-1|.|14|TRBV28
CASSKTRGWTEAFF
TGTGCCAGCAGTAAAACCAGGGGTTGGACTGAAGCTTTCTTT
>TRBD2|TRBJ2-7|.|14|TRBV4-3
CASSPQAGVGEQYF
TGCGCCAGCAGCCCCCAAGCGGGAGTCGGGGAGCAGTACTTC
>.|TRBJ1-1|.|16|TRBV18
CASSPLLGDLNTEAFF
TGTGCCAGCTCACCTTTGCTTGGAGATCTTAACACTGAAGCTTTCTTT
>.|TRBJ2-1|.|17|TRBV5-8
CASSSIGLPGYHNEQFF
TGTGCCAGCAGCTCAATCGGACTTCCTGGGTACCACAATGAGCAGTTCTTC
>TRBD2|TRBJ2-5|.|17|TRBV11-3
CASSSRTSGIIQETQYF
TGTGCCAGCAGCTCCCGGACTAGCGGGATAATACAAGAGACCCAGTACTTC
>.|TRBJ2-1|.|13|TRBV7-6
CASSLTQNNEQFF
TGTGCCAGCAGCTTAACACAGAACAATGAGCAGTTCTTC
>.|TRBJ1-4|.|13|TRBV19
CASSISTAEKLFF
TGTGCCAGTAGTATCTCGACAGCTGAAAAACTGTTTTTT
>.|TRBJ1-1|.|13|TRBV19
CASLRSVNTEAFF
TGTGCCAGTCTTAGGAGTGTGAACACTGAAGCTTTCTTT
>.|TRBJ2-3|.|14|TRBV7-2
CASSLVVSGDTQYF
TGTGCCAGCAGCTTAGTGGTTTCGGGGGATACGCAGTATTTT
>TRBD2|TRBJ2-7|.|16|TRBV7-9
CASSPVISSGSYEQYF
TGTGCCAGCAGCCCCGTCATTTCTAGCGGCTCCTACGAGCAGTACTTC
>TRBD2|TRBJ2-3|.|17|TRBV7-2
CASSKTSGSVGTDTQYF
TGTGCCAGCAGCAAGACTAGCGGGAGTGTTGGGACAGATACGCAGTATTTT
>TRBD2|TRBJ2-6|.|18|TRBV4-2
CASSQIAGVISGANVLTF
TGTGCCAGCAGCCAAATAGCGGGAGTTATCTCTGGGGCCAACGTCCTGACTTTC
>.|TRBJ1-5|.|15|TRBV7-9
CASSPGSGPNQPQHF
TGTGCCAGCAGCCCGGGGAGCGGGCCTAATCAGCCCCAGCATTTT
>.|TRBJ1-6|.|16|TRBV30
CAWSVRGGSSRSPLHF
TGTGCCTGGAGTGTACGGGGGGGCTCCTCCCGCTCACCCCTCCACTTT
>TRBD2|TRBJ2-1|few|15|TRBV6-1
CASSNLAGIYNEQFF
TGTGCCAGCAGTAATCTAGCGGGAATCTACAATGAGCAGTTCTTC
>.|TRBJ2-1|.|12|TRBV25-1
CASSGLGNEQFF
TGTGCCAGCAGTGGACTGGGCAATGAGCAGTTCTTC